A selection of T cell receptor beta chains follows, all from one sample in a study of T cells after yellow fever vaccination. TCRdb re-derived calls from the 5' RACE reads in MiXCR, one entry per CDR3 protein. The table records approximately 550,000 distinct CDR3 sequences, about a fifth of them present only once. This sample comprised PBMCs, obtained 15 days after the yellow fever booster vaccination. These receptors came from a young man who received the YFV17D yellow fever vaccine. Each CDR3 is given with its conserved first and last residue. D genes are given only for firm matches. For some rows the clone size is stated as once, few or many, or as a class when expanded; others skip it.

V gene,D gene,clone size,J gene,CDR3 DNA,CDR3 protein
TRBV28,TRBD1,few,TRBJ1-2,TGTGCCAGCAGTAGGTTACAGGGGTTTGGCTACACCTTC,CASSRLQGFGYTF
TRBV28,-,-,TRBJ1-3,TGTGCCAGCAGTTTATTGGGAAACACCATATATTTT,CASSLLGNTIYF
TRBV28,TRBD2,few,TRBJ2-1,TGTGCCAGCAGTTCTGGGGGGGTAGGGTACAATGAGCAGTTCTTC,CASSSGGVGYNEQFF
TRBV12-3/TRBV12-4,TRBD2,few,TRBJ2-7,TGTGCCAGCAGTTTCAACCCGGGGGGCTCCTACGAGCAGTACTTC,CASSFNPGGSYEQYF
TRBV10-3,TRBD2,-,TRBJ2-1,TGTGCCATCAGTGAGCCCGGGACTAGCGGCAATGAGCAGTTCTTC,CAISEPGTSGNEQFF
TRBV5-1,TRBD2,-,TRBJ2-7,TGCGCCAGCAGCTCGGGACTAGCGGGAGTGCGGTACGAGCAGTACTTC,CASSSGLAGVRYEQYF
TRBV5-4,-,few,TRBJ1-1,TGTGCCAGCAGCCCGGGGATCGAGAATGAAGCTTTCTTT,CASSPGIENEAFF
TRBV25-1,-,-,TRBJ2-1,TGTGCCAGCAGTGAATATCGGGACCACCGGTCCTACAATGAGCAGTTCTTC,CASSEYRDHRSYNEQFF
TRBV30,-,-,TRBJ1-1,TGTGCCTGGAGCCTTAGGGTCCACACTGAAGCTTTCTTT,CAWSLRVHTEAFF
TRBV20-1,-,-,TRBJ2-3,TGCAGTGCGGTTGCCCGCCGAGATACGCAGTATTTT,CSAVARRDTQYF
TRBV29-1,-,-,TRBJ2-5,TGCAGCTCCGTAGGGGGTGAGGAGACCCAGTACTTC,CSSVGGEETQYF
TRBV7-8,-,-,TRBJ1-5,TGTGCCAGCGCCCTCTCAGGGTTCTCCAATCAGCCCCAGCATTTT,CASALSGFSNQPQHF
TRBV11-2,-,many,TRBJ2-1,TGTGCCAGCAGCTTAGATAGGCCTAGTGGTCCGTTCTTC,CASSLDRPSGPFF
TRBV7-2,-,few,TRBJ1-1,TGTGCCAGCAGCTTAGGGACTACGATGAACACTGAAGCTTTCTTT,CASSLGTTMNTEAFF
TRBV5-1,TRBD2,few,TRBJ2-7,TGCGCCAGCAGCTACACCGGGACTAGCGGTTCCTACGAGCAGTACTTC,CASSYTGTSGSYEQYF
TRBV15,TRBD2,-,TRBJ2-7,TGTGCCACCAGCAGAATAAGAGGGACTAGCGGGAGCATCTACGAGCAGTACTTC,CATSRIRGTSGSIYEQYF
TRBV6-5,-,-,TRBJ2-7,TGTGCCAGCAGTTACTCGACATTCCGTGTCGACGAGCAGTACTTC,CASSYSTFRVDEQYF